This TCR beta chain was identified in a study of cytomegalovirus exposure and HLA in healthy donors. Study-level results: When analyzed later, the rates of TCR association showed variation by HLA locus, with DRB1 the most and HLA-C the fewest.

Researchers ran the PCR with 60 Vbeta and 13 Jbeta primers. Method: immunoSEQ multiplex PCR; TCRdb's copy keeps in-frame clones and lacks some. The data show more than 95,000 clones, roughly 78% seen once. Germline lookup yields CDR1 MDHEN and CDR2 SYDVKM. This CDR3 spans 15 amino acids. V shed 6 bases and J shed 1 base, with 16 bases lying between them. This clone was picked up a small number of times. The antigen remains unidentified. The sequencing sample was made of PBMCs. V usage is TRBV28 and J usage is TRBJ2-7; D is uncertain. The clonotype was recovered from a man aged 30-40 years in good health and CMV-seronegative. The CDR3 spells CASSRGNEASYEQYF. Here the CDR3 DNA reads TGTGCCAGCAGCCGAGGAAACGAGGCTTCCTACGAGCAGTACTTC.